What follows are 26 T cell receptor beta chains derived from one specimen sequenced in a study of cytomegalovirus exposure and HLA in healthy donors. Use of 60 Vbeta and 13 Jbeta primers characterized the PCR. Assay used: immunoSEQ multiplex PCR; TCRdb lists only in-frame clones, some missing. The table includes 150,000 to 200,000 clones, roughly 88% detected once. The sequenced material came from PBMCs. Receptors originate from a man aged 50-60 years in good health and CMV-seropositive.

The genes are TRBV7-9 and TRBJ2-1, with 10 bases matching TRBD1. The CDR3 extends over 14 amino acids. Per the germline V gene, CDR1 is SEHNR and CDR2 is FQNEAQ (reference sequence). V lost 5 bases to trimming and J lost 10 bases; unmatched junction nucleotides: 8. The CDR3 DNA is TGTGCCAGCAGCGCCCCTGGGACAGGGGACGAGCAGTTCTTC. Translation gives CASSAPGTGDEQFF.

The J gene is TRBJ1-2, the V gene TRBV19; 8 nucleotides agree with TRBD1. The V gene end was trimmed by 0 bases and the J gene end by 7 bases; junction bases not matched to a gene: 1. Looked up from germline, CDR1 is LNHDA and CDR2 is SQIVND (reference sequence). The CDR3 spans 13 residues. CDR3 sequence reads: CASSIEDRAGYTF. Written as DNA, the CDR3 is TGTGCCAGTAGTATAGAGGACAGGGCTGGCTACACCTTC.

V is TRBV18 and J is TRBJ1-6, with D unclear. In germline, CDR1 is KGHSH, CDR2 LQKENI. The CDR3 covers 15 residues. V dropped 4 bases and J dropped 8 bases, with 15 bases sitting between them. The CDR3 bases are TGTGCCAGCTCACGGGAGGTCCCCTCGGATTCACCCCTCCACTTT. It encodes CASSREVPSDSPLHF.

The chain employs TRBV2 and TRBJ2-1; 11 bases map to TRBD2. The germline CDR1 and CDR2 sequences are SNHLY and FYNNEI. This CDR3 contains 12 residues. Trimming removed 7 bases from V and 12 bases from J; junction bases left unmatched: 5. The CDR3 region has the DNA TGTGCCAGCACGGCTCTAGCGGGGGGGCAGTTCTTC. This codes for CASTALAGGQFF.

A single count supports this clone. The gene calls are TRBV6-6 and TRBJ2-7; 9 positions match TRBD1. Germline V gene data show CDR1 as MNHNY and CDR2 as SVGAGI (reference sequence). With V trimmed by 6 bases and J by 5 bases, 8 bases remained unmatched. The CDR3 is 14 amino acids. The chain's CDR3 is CASRKQGAKDEQYF. The CDR3 DNA reads TGTGCCAGCAGGAAACAGGGGGCGAAGGACGAGCAGTACTTC.

V usage is TRBV19 and J usage is TRBJ1-1; D possibly corresponds to TRBD1 (6 bases). Looked up from germline, CDR1 is LNHDA and CDR2 is SQIVND (reference sequence). There are 16 residues in the CDR3. The V end was cut by 1 base, the J end by 4 bases, with 16 bases between. In DNA, the CDR3 is TGTGCCAGTAGTATAGGGGGGCGTCCCCAGGGCACTGAAGCTTTCTTT. As protein: CASSIGGRPQGTEAFF.

The chain has TRBV6-1 and TRBJ2-1; 8 bases are shared with TRBD1. V was clipped by 11 bases and J by 6 bases; unmatched bases: 6. Germline lookup yields CDR1 MNHNS and CDR2 SASEGT. CDR3 size: 12 residues. The CDR3 DNA reads as TGTGCCTGCGAGGGACAGGTCAATGAGCAGTTCTTC. Translated, it gives CACEGQVNEQFF.

The chain couples TRBV15 to TRBJ2-7, with D uncertain. V gave up 1 base and J gave up 8 bases, with 12 bases separating them. CDR1 is LNHNV and CDR2 is YYDKDF in the germline V gene (reference sequence). This CDR3 has 13 residues. CDR3 sequence: CATSRVEATQQYF. CDR3 in DNA: TGTGCCACCAGCAGAGTAGAGGCTACCCAGCAGTACTTC.

This rearrangement joins TRBV9 to TRBJ2-1; 12 bases map to TRBD2. The V gene end was trimmed by 3 bases and the J gene end by 7 bases; junction bases not matched to a gene: 8. The germline V gene encodes CDR1 SGDLS and CDR2 YYNGEE. CDR3 size: 16 residues. The CDR3, as DNA: TGTGCCAGCAGCGGGCCGTCGACTAGCGGGAGTAATGAGCAGTTCTTC. Amino acids: CASSGPSTSGSNEQFF. Full variable domain (missing parts from reference TRBV9 and TRBJ2-1): DSGVTQTPKHLITATGQRVTLRCSPRSGDLSVYWYQQSLDQGLQFLIQYYNGEERAKGNILERFSAQQFPDLHSELNLSSLELGDSALYFCASSGPSTSGSNEQFFGPGTRLTVL.

The chain combines TRBV11-2 with TRBJ1-2, with D possibly matching TRBD1 (6 bases). Between the trimmed V and J ends, which lost 4 bases and 4 bases, there was a span of 13 bases. The CDR3 is 14 residues long. The germline gives CDR1 SGHAT, CDR2 FQNNGV. The DNA for the CDR3 is TGTGCCAGCAGCTCAGGGGAGTACGGCTATGGCTACACCTTC. Amino acids: CASSSGEYGYGYTF. The complete variable domain, with remaining parts taken from reference TRBV11-2 and TRBJ1-2, reads EAGVAQSPRYKIIEKRQSVAFWCNPISGHATLYWYQQILGQGPKLLIQFQNNGVVDDSQLPKDRFSAERLKGVDSTLKIQPAKLEDSAVYLCASSSGEYGYGYTFGSGTRLTVV.

The rearrangement joins TRBV7-8 to TRBJ2-1; 8 positions match TRBD1. Trimming at V came to 4 bases and at J to 13 bases, leaving 15 bases not matched to a gene. Germline V CDR1 and CDR2: SGHVS, FQNEAQ. This CDR3 comprises 15 residues. CDR3 bases: TGTGCCAGCAGCTCTTACTCGATACAGGGGGGAGAACAGTTCTTC. This sequence encodes CASSSYSIQGGEQFF.

The chain recombines TRBV7-3 with TRBJ1-1, with 7 bases lining up with TRBD1. Unmatched junction bases numbered 12, after V lost 2 bases and J lost 3 bases. From germline, CDR1 is SGHTA and CDR2 FQGTGA. This CDR3 contains 17 residues. The CDR3 DNA follows: TGTGCCAGCAGCTTACTAACACCCGCCAGGGGGGACACTGAAGCTTTCTTT. Residues: CASSLLTPARGDTEAFF.

This clone was counted between two and nine times. The rearrangement joins TRBV25-1 to TRBJ2-1; 10 bases are shared with TRBD1. The CDR3 has 14 amino acids. Trimming took 8 bases from V and 8 from J; bases not matched to a gene: 9. Germline CDR1 MGHDK, CDR2 SYGVNS. CDR3 sequence (DNA): TGTGCCAGCGCACCGGGACAGGGGAACTATGAGCAGTTCTTC. Amino acid sequence: CASAPGQGNYEQFF. Full variable domain (rest looked up from reference TRBV25-1 and TRBJ2-1): EADIYQTPRYLVIGTGKKITLECSQTMGHDKMYWYQQDPGMELHLIHYSYGVNSTEKGDLSSESTVSRIRTEHFPLTLESARPSHTSQYLCASAPGQGNYEQFFGPGTRLTVL.

This rearrangement joins TRBV30 to TRBJ1-6; D is perhaps TRBD1 (6 bases). Germline V gene lookup returns CDR1 GTSNPN and CDR2 SVGIG (reference sequence). The CDR3 consists of 16 residues. The V gene lost 3 bases and the J gene lost 7 bases, with 19 bases spanning the gap. The CDR3 loop is CAWRGKQGIRNSPLHF. As DNA, the CDR3 is TGTGCCTGGAGAGGAAAGCAGGGGATAAGAAATTCACCCCTCCACTTT.

This chain joins TRBV4-1 and TRBJ2-3; 7 bases line up with TRBD2. This CDR3 is 18 amino acids long. Germline loops: CDR1 MGHRA, CDR2 YSYEKL. V trimming: 4 bases; J trimming: 1 base; junction bases outside the gene matches: 14. CDR3 bases: TGCGCCAGCAGCCTTACCCCTCCCCGGGGGGTTCGCACAGATACGCAGTATTTT. Translation: CASSLTPPRGVRTDTQYF.

The chain carries TRBV5-4 and TRBJ2-1; 14 bases agree with TRBD2. Germline V gene lookup returns CDR1 SGHNT and CDR2 YYREEE (reference sequence). This CDR3 has 15 amino acids. J gave up 6 bases and V 4 bases, and 3 bases lay outside the gene matches. CDR3: CASSTTSGRGNEQFF. The CDR3 DNA reads as TGTGCCAGCAGCACGACTAGCGGGAGGGGCAATGAGCAGTTCTTC.

This chain joins TRBV2 and TRBJ1-5; possible D gene TRBD1, 6 bases. The germline V and J ends were trimmed by 1 base and 1 base, with 8 bases remaining between them. Germline V gene lookup returns CDR1 SNHLY and CDR2 FYNNEI. CDR3 length: 15 amino acids. The CDR3 region has the DNA TGTGCCAGCAGTGAAGGACAGGCAAGCAATCAGCCCCAGCATTTT. This gives the protein CASSEGQASNQPQHF.

The chain couples TRBV5-4 to TRBJ2-7, with D possibly matching TRBD1 (6 bases). The length of the CDR3 is 13 residues. V lost 0 bases to trimming and J lost 6 bases, with 10 bases between them. Looked up from germline, CDR1 is SGHNT and CDR2 is YYREEE (reference sequence). The chain's CDR3 is CASSLDREPEQYV. The CDR3 DNA follows: TGTGCCAGCAGCTTGGACAGGGAACCCGAGCAGTACGTC.

There are a few counts of this clone. The chain combines TRBV6-1 with TRBJ1-2, with D uncertain. This CDR3 is built from 11 residues. Germline CDR1 is MNHNS and CDR2 is SASEGT. V shed 6 bases and J shed 4 bases, with 6 bases lying between them. CDR3 amino acids: CASRESYGYTF. In DNA form, the CDR3 reads TGTGCCAGCAGGGAGTCCTATGGCTACACCTTC.

This clone has a single count. The genes are TRBV4-2 and TRBJ1-5, with 10 positions matching TRBD1. Trimming removed 1 base from V and 9 bases from J; junction bases left unmatched: 9. CDR1 and CDR2 from the germline V gene are LGHNA and YNFKEQ. This CDR3 spans 16 amino acids. CDR3 amino acids: CASSQASGTGVRPQHF. The CDR3 region has the DNA TGTGCCAGCAGCCAAGCATCCGGGACAGGGGTTAGGCCCCAGCATTTT.

The chain carries TRBV5-1 and TRBJ2-1; TRBD2 agrees at 11 bases. V gave up 4 bases and J gave up 7 bases; unmatched junction bases: 7. Germline lookup yields CDR1 SGHRS and CDR2 YFSETQ. This CDR3 is 15 amino acids long. The CDR3 spells CASSSLTSGINEQFF. The CDR3 region has the DNA TGCGCCAGCAGCAGTCTGACTAGCGGGATAAATGAGCAGTTCTTC.

This clone was recorded once. The J gene is TRBJ2-1, the V gene TRBV2; 7 nucleotides align to TRBD1. Germline CDR1 reads SNHLY; CDR2 reads FYNNEI. V lost 8 bases, J lost 4 bases, and 8 bases stayed unmatched. The CDR3 has 14 amino acids. CDR3 sequence (DNA): TGTGCCAGCCACATCAACAGGGGATACAATGAGCAGTTCTTC. It specifies CASHINRGYNEQFF.

This sequence joins TRBV27 and TRBJ2-6; 9 bases map to TRBD1. The CDR3 is 20 amino acids. The V gene's germline CDR1 is MNHEY and CDR2 SMNVEV (reference sequence). J gave up 2 bases and V 3 bases, and 14 bases lay outside the gene matches. In nucleotides, the CDR3 is TGTGCCAGCAGTTTGTTTTCAACAGGGGGCGCCAGGGCTGGGGCCAACGTCCTGACTTTC. It codes for CASSLFSTGGARAGANVLTF.

This chain connects TRBV15 to TRBJ1-2; 9 bases match TRBD1. J was trimmed by 2 bases and V by 0 bases; bases with no gene match: 1. The CDR3 covers 15 residues. The germline CDR1 and CDR2 sequences are LNHNV and YYDKDF (reference sequence). The CDR3: CATSRDGTGNYGYTF. The CDR3 DNA follows: TGTGCCACCAGCAGAGACGGGACAGGGAACTATGGCTACACCTTC.

Here the CDR3 DNA reads TGTGCCAGCAGCACAGGGGGCGGAAACACTGAAGCTTTCTTT. Its protein product is CASSTGGGNTEAFF. This chain uses TRBV6-6 with TRBJ1-1, with 9 positions matching TRBD1. The V gene's germline CDR1 is MNHNY and CDR2 SVGAGI (reference sequence). The V gene end was trimmed by 6 bases and the J gene end by 2 bases; junction bases not matched to a gene: 4. This CDR3 spans 14 amino acids.

J is TRBJ2-1 and V is TRBV7-6; 9 nucleotides agree with TRBD2. This CDR3 contains 16 residues. Germline V CDR1 and CDR2: SGHVS, FNYEAQ. V lost 1 base to trimming and J lost 9 bases; unmatched junction nucleotides: 10. The CDR3 sequence is CASSLGGGRAWSEQFF. The CDR3 coding sequence is TGTGCCAGCAGCTTAGGAGGCGGGAGGGCCTGGAGTGAGCAGTTCTTC.